Below, 9 T cell receptor beta chains from the same sample are listed, as sequenced in a study of blood T cell repertoires in COVID-19. Data came from immunoSEQ multiplex PCR; TCRdb stores just in-frame clones and leaves some out. The table lists approximately 160,000 clones, about 86% of them singletons, with roughly 19% in the top ten. The sequencing sample was made of peripheral blood. These receptors were collected from a woman over 75 with acute or convalescent COVID-19.

V is TRBV5-1 and J is TRBJ2-1, with 7 bases fitting TRBD2. This CDR3 comprises 14 residues. The germline V gene has CDR1 SGHRS and CDR2 YFSETQ. V was pared by 7 bases and J by 0 bases, with 4 bases of the junction left unmatched. The CDR3 sequence is CASSGLVSYNEQFF. The DNA of the CDR3 is TGCGCCAGCTCAGGACTAGTCTCCTACAATGAGCAGTTCTTC.

This clone was counted between two and nine times. The gene calls are TRBV18 and TRBJ1-1; D is perhaps TRBD1 (5 bases). CDR1 KGHSH and CDR2 LQKENI come from the germline V gene. Deletions cut 3 bases from V and 5 bases from J, with 13 bases between. This CDR3 spans 14 amino acids. CDR3 region: CASSPGLWGTEAFF. CDR3 bases: TGTGCCAGCTCACCGGGACTGTGGGGGACTGAAGCTTTCTTT.

This clone was counted a few times. This sequence joins TRBV19 and TRBJ2-1, with TRBD2 matching 10 bases. Germline values: CDR1 LNHDA, CDR2 SQIVND (reference sequence). Trimming cost V 6 bases and J 9 bases; bases outside gene matches: 11. This CDR3 spans 15 amino acids. The CDR3 DNA reads TGTGCCAGTAGAGAAAGCGGGAGGGCCTCCGGTGAGCAGTTCTTC. Encoded protein: CASRESGRASGEQFF.

This clone was observed once. This rearrangement joins TRBV24-1 to TRBJ1-2, with D unresolved. CDR3 size: 12 residues. Germline V gene sequence: CDR1 KGHDR, CDR2 SFDVKD. Trimming took off 4 bases at V and 2 bases at J, with 4 bases between the two ends. CDR3: CATSEQNYGYTF. The CDR3 DNA sequence: TGTGCCACCAGTGAACAGAACTATGGCTACACCTTC.

The chain carries TRBV25-1 and TRBJ1-2, with a tentative D call TRBD1 (5 bases). Germline assignment: CDR1 MGHDK and CDR2 SYGVNS. The CDR3 loop spans 12 amino acids. V lost 7 bases and J lost 8, with 14 bases in between. CDR3 sequence reads: CASTHGDSGYTF. The CDR3 region has the DNA TGTGCCAGCACGCACGGGGACTCAGGCTACACCTTC.

This clone was found once. This rearrangement joins TRBV7-2 to TRBJ2-5; maybe TRBD1 (5 bases). V was pared by 6 bases and J by 5 bases, with 10 bases between. Germline CDR1 and CDR2: SGHTA and FQGNSA. This CDR3 contains 12 residues. The CDR3 here is CASSWSGETQYF. The CDR3 nucleotides read TGTGCCAGCAGTTGGTCAGGGGAGACCCAGTACTTC.

The gene calls are TRBV6-6 and TRBJ2-7, with D maybe TRBD1 (6 bases). CDR3 size: 14 residues. The germline CDR1 and CDR2 sequences are MNHNY and SVGAGI (reference sequence). Trimming took off 0 bases at V and 6 bases at J, with 12 bases between the two ends. The CDR3: CASSYSAGAGEQYF. For the CDR3, the DNA is TGTGCCAGCAGTTACTCAGCAGGGGCTGGCGAGCAGTACTTC.

The rearrangement links TRBV5-4 to TRBJ1-5; TRBD1 aligns across 8 bases. J lost 5 bases, V lost 4 bases, and 2 bases had no gene match. The CDR3 sequence is 13 residues long. Germline V gene lookup returns CDR1 SGHNT and CDR2 YYREEE (reference sequence). This chain's CDR3 is CASSVDRDQPQHF. CDR3 DNA: TGTGCCAGCAGCGTGGACAGGGATCAGCCCCAGCATTTT.

The rearrangement links TRBV15 to TRBJ2-7, with 7 bases fitting TRBD2. With 5 bases clipped from V and 3 bases from J, the junction kept 4 bases outside the gene matches. The CDR3 runs 13 residues. Germline assignment: CDR1 LNHNV and CDR2 YYDKDF (reference sequence). CDR3 amino acids: CATSDSGFYEQYF. CDR3 bases: TGTGCCACCAGCGATAGCGGGTTCTACGAGCAGTACTTC.